Each of the 3 T cell receptor beta chains below was sequenced from the same sample in a study of T cells in Graves' hyperthyroidism and ophthalmopathy. Researchers amplified the TCR beta CDR3 regions from RNA transcripts. A set of HTBI primers served as the primers for a first-round RT-PCR of the TCR CDR3. TCRdb redid the calling of the multiplex PCR reads with MiXCR, one entry per CDR3 protein. The table records about 55,000 distinct CDR3 sequences, about 53% of them present only once. Sequenced material: blood. The receptors come from a woman in her sixties with Graves' ophthalmopathy.

The rearrangement uses TRBV7-2 and TRBJ1-6; D is uncertain. The CDR3 is made up of 16 amino acids. The ends were cut back, 7 bases at V and 5 bases at J, with 18 bases in the middle. Germline loops: CDR1 SGHTA, CDR2 FQGNSA. DNA of the CDR3: TGTGCCAGCAATGAGGGTTCGGCCATCAATAATTCACCCCTCCACTTT. Translating gives CASNEGSAINNSPLHF.

The chain couples TRBV20-1 to TRBJ2-7, with TRBD1 matching over 9 bases. The CDR3 extends over 13 amino acids. V lost 5 bases and J lost 3; bases outside the gene matches: 5. The germline CDR1 and CDR2 sequences are DFQATT and SNEGSKA (reference sequence). CDR3 in amino acids: CSAPGQGNYEQYF. DNA of the CDR3: TGCAGTGCTCCGGGACAGGGTAACTACGAGCAGTACTTC.

This clonotype was counted between two and nine times. The chain is built from TRBV28 and TRBJ2-2; no reliable D call. The V end was cut by 3 bases, the J end by 13 bases, with 3 bases between. This CDR3 has 9 residues. Germline V gene lookup returns CDR1 MDHEN and CDR2 SYDVKM. The CDR3 DNA reads TGTGCCAGCAGTTTGGGGCTGTTTTTT. Translation gives CASSLGLFF.